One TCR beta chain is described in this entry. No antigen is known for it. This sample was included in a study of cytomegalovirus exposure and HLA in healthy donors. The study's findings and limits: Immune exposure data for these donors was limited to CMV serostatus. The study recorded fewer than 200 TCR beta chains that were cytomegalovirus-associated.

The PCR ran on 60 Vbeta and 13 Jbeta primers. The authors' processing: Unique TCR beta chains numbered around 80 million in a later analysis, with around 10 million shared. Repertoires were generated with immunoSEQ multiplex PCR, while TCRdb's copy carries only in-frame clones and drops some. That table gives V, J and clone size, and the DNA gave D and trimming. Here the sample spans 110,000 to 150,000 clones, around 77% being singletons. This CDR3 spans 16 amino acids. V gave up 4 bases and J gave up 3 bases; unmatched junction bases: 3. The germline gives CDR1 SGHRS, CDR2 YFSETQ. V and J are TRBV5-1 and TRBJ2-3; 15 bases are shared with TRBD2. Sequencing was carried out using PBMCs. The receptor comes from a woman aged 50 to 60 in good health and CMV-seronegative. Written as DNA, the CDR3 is TGCGCCAGCAGCATGGGGACTAGCGGGGGGACAGATACGCAGTATTTT. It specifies CASSMGTSGGTDTQYF. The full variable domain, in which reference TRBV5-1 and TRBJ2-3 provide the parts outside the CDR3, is KAGVTQTPRYLIKTRGQQVTLSCSPISGHRSVSWYQQTPGQGLQFLFEYFSETQRNKGNFPGRFSGRQFSNSRSEMNVSTLELGDSALYLCASSMGTSGGTDTQYFGPGTRLTVL.